The rows below give T cell receptor beta chains drawn from one sample of a study of blood T cell repertoires in COVID-19. Produced via immunoSEQ multiplex PCR; TCRdb's table is partial and in-frame only. The repertoire has about 68,000 clones, 70% to 90% of them found once; the top ten carry roughly 3.1%. Sequenced input: peripheral blood. These receptors came from a woman aged 45 to 65 with COVID-19, enrolled during active disease. The CDR3 runs from the conserved cysteine through the conserved F or W. Fields, in order: V gene, J gene, D gene, clone size, CDR3 length, CDR3 protein, CDR3 DNA. The D gene is left open where the match is weak. The listing skips clone size in some rows; elsewhere it reads once, few, many or a size class.

V: TRBV5-8
J: TRBJ2-1
D: TRBD2
size: -
length: 13
CDR3: CASSLVGLAAEFF
DNA: TGTGCCAGCAGCTTGGTGGGACTAGCGGCTGAGTTCTTC

V: TRBV6-5
J: TRBJ2-2
D: TRBD1
size: -
length: 14
CDR3: CASNRQGMAGELFF
DNA: TGTGCCAGCAATCGACAGGGGATGGCCGGGGAGCTGTTTTTT

V: TRBV6-4
J: TRBJ2-2
D: TRBD2
size: -
length: 15
CDR3: CASGLAGADTGELFF
DNA: TGTGCCAGCGGACTAGCGGGAGCTGACACCGGGGAGCTGTTTTTT

V: TRBV2
J: TRBJ1-4
D: TRBD1
size: -
length: 15
CDR3: CASSETGATNEKLFF
DNA: TGTGCCAGCAGTGAGACAGGGGCAACTAATGAAAAACTGTTTTTT

V: TRBV27
J: TRBJ2-3
D: TRBD1
size: -
length: 13
CDR3: CASGGDRGHTQYF
DNA: TGTGCCAGCGGAGGGGACAGGGGACATACGCAGTATTTT

V: TRBV2
J: TRBJ1-2
D: -
size: -
length: 14
CDR3: CASRSTGRHYGYTF
DNA: TGTGCCAGCAGGAGCACAGGGAGACACTATGGCTACACCTTC

V: TRBV2
J: TRBJ2-5
D: TRBD2
size: -
length: 19
CDR3: CASSEGLAGVRTLQETQYF
DNA: TGTGCCAGCAGTGAAGGGCTAGCGGGAGTGAGGACCCTACAAGAGACCCAGTACTTC

V: TRBV19
J: TRBJ2-5
D: TRBD1
size: -
length: 15
CDR3: CASSPARQGQETQYF
DNA: TGTGCCAGTAGCCCCGCCAGACAGGGCCAAGAGACCCAGTACTTC

V: TRBV7-9
J: TRBJ1-5
D: TRBD1
size: -
length: 15
CDR3: CASSLVGQGNQPQHF
DNA: TGTGCCAGCAGCTTAGTGGGACAGGGGAATCAGCCCCAGCATTTT

V: TRBV6-5
J: TRBJ2-3
D: TRBD2
size: few
length: 15
CDR3: CASKLARQSGDTQYF
DNA: TGTGCCAGCAAACTAGCGCGACAAAGTGGAGATACGCAGTATTTT

V: TRBV18
J: TRBJ1-5
D: -
size: -
length: 16
CDR3: CASSPNWGRGNQPQHF
DNA: TGTGCCAGCTCACCAAATTGGGGGCGAGGCAATCAGCCCCAGCATTTT

V: TRBV5-1
J: TRBJ1-3
D: -
size: -
length: 17
CDR3: CASQLGGRMDSGNTIYF
DNA: TGCGCCTCACAGCTGGGGGGGAGAATGGACTCTGGAAACACCATATATTTT

V: TRBV7-2
J: TRBJ2-2
D: -
size: -
length: 15
CDR3: CASSSAGLARRELFF
DNA: TGTGCCAGCAGTTCAGCGGGCCTAGCCCGCAGGGAGCTGTTTTTT